These 11 T cell receptor beta chains were all obtained from the same sample, sequenced in a study of human T cells and chemical hapten exposure (dated by TCRdb to the early 2020s). This specimen's time point label, per the study, means: pre-sensitization, week 0. The treatment or condition label, as the study defines it: therapeutic diphenylcyclopropenone sensitization with weekly scalp DPC. Library prep was done by RACE. The listed sequencing device is NextSeq 500. Using fastp trimming at Q25 and MiXCR clonotype assembly, TCRdb reanalyzed the public sequencing data and kept in-frame beta chains. Rows with one shared CDR3 protein collapse into an entry with the most common genes and DNA. The sample table lists approximately 320,000 distinct CDR3 sequences, 4.5% to 5.5% of them with a count of one. The ten largest clones represent about 8.2% of the sample. The sequences come from whole blood, collected in connection with sensitization to the hapten diphenylcyclopropenone (DPC). All receptors come from a woman aged 18-30 years with alopecia areata. Some clones in this sample may be carry-over from other donors' samples.

This clonotype was counted many times. The V call is TRBV12-3 or TRBV12-4, the J call TRBJ1-5; D might be TRBD1 (5 bases). The length of the CDR3 is 18 residues. V lost 6 bases and J lost 2, with 23 bases in between. CDR3 nucleotide sequence: TGTGCCAGCAGCCTACAGGAGGGCATATGGGGTGGCAATCAGCCCCAGCATTTT. Its translation: CASSLQEGIWGGNQPQHF.

The V gene is TRBV6-5, the J gene TRBJ2-7; possible D gene TRBD1, 5 bases. Germline V lookup: CDR1 MNHEY, CDR2 SVGAGI. This CDR3 has 15 residues. Trimming removed 10 bases at V and 5 bases at J, with 24 bases between. As DNA, the CDR3 is TGTGCCACCTCTAGAGGCGTGGACCAGGGCCACGAGCAGTACTTC. Its protein product is CATSRGVDQGHEQYF.

The chain links TRBV11-1 to TRBJ2-7, with 8 bases that match TRBD1. This CDR3 has 14 amino acids. The V gene's germline CDR1 is SGHAT and CDR2 FQDESV (reference sequence). The trim removed 3 bases at V and 4 bases at J, leaving 5 bases unmatched. CDR3 DNA: TGTGCCAGCAGCTTTGGGACAGGACTATACGAGCAGTACTTC. Its protein product is CASSFGTGLYEQYF.

This chain uses TRBV6-5 with TRBJ2-7; 11 positions match TRBD2. V gave up 10 bases and J gave up 2 bases; unmatched junction bases: 10. CDR1 and CDR2 from the germline V gene are MNHEY and SVGAGI. The CDR3 covers 15 residues. Written as DNA, the CDR3 is TGTGCCACCAAGACTAGCGGGGTTGAAACCTACGAGCAGTACTTC. Amino acids: CATKTSGVETYEQYF.

This clonotype was counted ten times or more. The V call is TRBV3-1, the J call TRBJ1-5; D is unclear. V was clipped by 1 base and J by 0 bases, with 16 bases between them. The CDR3 extends over 18 amino acids. Germline V gene lookup returns CDR1 LGHDT and CDR2 YNNKEL (reference sequence). The CDR3 coding sequence is TGTGCCAGCAGCCAAGGCTTCGAAGCCCTTTATAGCAATCAGCCCCAGCATTTT. It specifies CASSQGFEALYSNQPQHF.

J is TRBJ1-1 and V is TRBV7-2; D gene ambiguous. Trimming shortened V by 4 bases and J by 1 base, and 7 bases separated the two germline ends. The CDR3 covers 13 residues. Germline loops: CDR1 SGHTA, CDR2 FQGNSA. The DNA of the CDR3 is TGTGCCAGCAGCTGGAATTCGAACACTGAAGCTTTCTTT. The encoded protein is CASSWNSNTEAFF.

This clonotype was counted a few times. J is TRBJ2-6 and V is TRBV7-2; 9 nucleotides align to TRBD2. Per the germline V gene, CDR1 is SGHTA and CDR2 is FQGNSA. V shed 5 bases, J shed 0 bases, and the junction held 11 bases outside the gene matches. The CDR3 is made up of 19 amino acids. The CDR3 loop reads CASSPRDSGGVSGANVLTF. CDR3 DNA: TGTGCCAGCAGCCCTCGTGATAGCGGGGGTGTCTCTGGGGCCAACGTCCTGACTTTC.

In DNA form, the CDR3 reads TGTGCCAGCAGTTCCGTGCAGCTTACCACAGATACGCAGTATTTT. It is translated as CASSSVQLTTDTQYF. The chain couples TRBV12-3 or TRBV12-4 to TRBJ2-3; D gene ambiguous. Trimming removed 4 bases from V and 2 bases from J, with 13 bases in between. The CDR3 runs 15 residues.

This clonotype has ten or more counts. This chain connects TRBV5-5 to TRBJ1-1; D is perhaps TRBD1 (5 bases). The germline V and J ends were trimmed by 2 bases and 0 bases, with 8 bases remaining between them. Germline lookup yields CDR1 SGHKS and CDR2 YYEKEE (reference sequence). The CDR3 runs to 14 residues. The CDR3 DNA reads TGTGCCAGCAGCTTACAGGCCCTGAACACTGAAGCTTTCTTT. The encoded protein is CASSLQALNTEAFF. The full variable domain, in which reference TRBV5-5 and TRBJ1-1 provide the parts outside the CDR3, is DAGVTQSPTHLIKTRGQQVTLRCSPISGHKSVSWYQQVLGQGPQFIFQYYEKEERGRGNFPDRFSARQFPNYSSELNVNALLLGDSALYLCASSLQALNTEAFFGQGTRLTVV.

This clonotype was picked up one time. Mismatch with germline at one junction end may stem from a read error. CDR3 sequence reads: CSSSYSWTISGNTIYF. The CDR3 DNA sequence: TGTTCCAGCAGTTACTCCTGGACAATCTCTGGAAACACCATATATTTT. The chain links TRBV6-5 to TRBJ1-3, with a tentative D call TRBD1 (5 bases). The CDR3 sequence is 16 residues long. Germline V lookup: CDR1 MNHEY, CDR2 SVGAGI.

At least ten counts were recorded for this clonotype. The rearrangement joins TRBV20-1 to TRBJ2-1; 9 bases agree with TRBD2. Germline lookup yields CDR1 DFQATT and CDR2 SNEGSKA (reference sequence). Trimming cost V 3 bases and J 9 bases; bases outside gene matches: 9. The CDR3 runs to 14 residues. Here the CDR3 DNA reads TGCAGTGCTAGCATGGCGGGGGGGTTCGCTGAGCAGTTCTTC. Its translation is CSASMAGGFAEQFF.